The source of this TCR beta chain is a study of blood T cell repertoires in COVID-19. In the study overall: PBMCs, B-cell-depleted T cells, or T cells provided the cDNA or gDNA that made up the material.

Authors' data handling: Estimation of nucleated cell counts was performed using reference gene primer amplification. Repertoires were generated with immunoSEQ multiplex PCR, while TCRdb's copy carries only in-frame clones and drops some. Clone size and V and J calls were adopted from that table, with D and trimming inferred from the DNA. Here the sample spans some 250,000 clones, more than 75% being singletons. Clinical histories supplied by participants themselves formed the basis of cohort assignment. Either two negative PCRs, clearance, or symptom resolution qualified Cohort 3 donors as recovered. V shed 5 bases and J 4 bases; nucleotides not matched to a gene: 9. Germline lookup yields CDR1 SGHAT and CDR2 FQNNGV. The CDR3 has 15 amino acids.

The chain combines TRBV11-2 with TRBJ2-7; 9 positions match TRBD1. This sequence originates from a man aged 18 to 29 who had recovered from COVID-19. The sequencing input was PBMCs or T cells enriched from blood (not recorded which). CDR3 amino acids: CASSRPGQGPYEQYF. For the CDR3, the DNA is TGTGCCAGCAGCCGTCCGGGACAGGGCCCATACGAGCAGTACTTC.